These 14 T cell receptor beta chains were all obtained from the same sample, sequenced in a study of blood T cell repertoires in COVID-19. Repertoires were generated with immunoSEQ multiplex PCR, while TCRdb's copy carries only in-frame clones and drops some. The repertoire holds about 110,000 clones, with roughly 71% as singletons. Source material: peripheral blood. Receptor source: an older man with acute or convalescent COVID-19.

The rearrangement joins TRBV27 to TRBJ2-2; 7 positions agree with TRBD2. The trim removed 5 bases at V and 5 bases at J, leaving 11 bases unmatched. The germline gives CDR1 MNHEY, CDR2 SMNVEV (reference sequence). The CDR3 extends over 16 amino acids. In nucleotides, the CDR3 is TGTGCCAGCAGTACCCATGGGGCGGGGGAGACCGGGGAGCTGTTTTTT. The encoded protein is CASSTHGAGETGELFF.

The V call is TRBV28, the J call TRBJ1-4; possibly TRBD1 for D (5 bases). Per germline, CDR1 MDHEN and CDR2 SYDVKM. The CDR3 length is 16 residues. V was clipped by 4 bases and J by 5 bases, with 17 bases between them. CDR3 sequence reads: CASSSTAGSKNEKLFF. As DNA, the CDR3 is TGTGCCAGCAGTTCGACAGCCGGAAGTAAAAATGAAAAACTGTTTTTT.

This clone was counted once. This chain links TRBV7-6 with TRBJ1-4; 8 bases map to TRBD1. The J segment lost 8 bases and the V segment lost 1 base, leaving 9 bases of the junction unmatched. This CDR3 is built from 16 residues. Germline V gene data show CDR1 as SGHVS and CDR2 as FNYEAQ. The CDR3 nucleotides read TGTGCCAGCAGCTTAGTATCAGGGGGCGGTCGGGAAAAACTGTTTTTT. Translation gives CASSLVSGGGREKLFF.

The chain is built from TRBV6-1 and TRBJ1-2, with D unclear. The CDR3 contains 13 residues. Germline-derived CDR1 and CDR2 are MNHNS and SASEGT. V lost 1 base and J lost 8, with 11 bases in between. As DNA, the CDR3 is TGTGCCAGCAGTGAAGGACGATTCGGGGGCTACACCTTC. It is translated as CASSEGRFGGYTF.

This chain links TRBV10-3 with TRBJ1-4; 8 bases map to TRBD1. Germline CDR1 ENHRY, CDR2 SYGVKD. V dropped 6 bases and J dropped 8; count of bases not matched to a gene: 5. The CDR3 is 13 amino acids. CDR3 amino acids: CAIRDRVDEKLFF. The CDR3 nucleotides read TGTGCCATCAGGGACAGGGTAGACGAAAAACTGTTTTTT.

The chain recombines TRBV9 with TRBJ2-7; the match to TRBD2 covers 8 bases. Germline CDR1 reads SGDLS; CDR2 reads YYNGEE. The V gene end was trimmed by 0 bases and the J gene end by 7 bases; junction bases not matched to a gene: 9. The CDR3 loop spans 15 amino acids. This CDR3 reads CASSVDGREAGEQYF. The CDR3 DNA is TGTGCCAGCAGCGTAGATGGGCGGGAGGCAGGAGAGCAGTACTTC.

The sample holds one count of this clone. The V and J genes are TRBV7-2 and TRBJ2-1; no clear D. CDR1 is SGHTA, CDR2 FQGNSA, per germline. The CDR3 spans 12 residues. V was shortened by 3 bases and J by 15 bases, with 15 bases between the two germline ends. CDR3 nucleotides: TGTGCCAGCAGCTTGGCGGAGCTAGTCCTGTTCTTC. It encodes CASSLAELVLFF.

The V gene is TRBV18, the J gene TRBJ2-3; TRBD2 matches at 9 bases. Germline V gene sequence: CDR1 KGHSH, CDR2 LQKENI. The CDR3 has 15 residues. The junction had 7 bases not matched to a gene; V was cut back by 2 bases and J by 7 bases. The CDR3 DNA reads TGTGCCAGCTCACCAGGGATAGCGGGAGAACATACGCAGTATTTT. Its translation: CASSPGIAGEHTQYF.

The chain is built from TRBV11-3 and TRBJ1-1; D remains ambiguous. With 3 bases removed from V and 5 bases from J, the gap between germline ends came to 10 bases. The CDR3 is 13 residues long. CDR1 and CDR2 from the germline V gene are SGHNT and YENEEA. CDR3 amino acids: CASSFTARTEAFF. In nucleotides, the CDR3 is TGTGCCAGCAGCTTTACAGCTCGTACTGAAGCTTTCTTT.

In this sample, this clone turned up once. The chain links TRBV7-9 to TRBJ1-2; 7 nucleotides agree with TRBD1. J gave up 4 bases and V 5 bases, and 4 bases lay outside the gene matches. The CDR3 is 13 residues long. Germline V gene sequence: CDR1 SEHNR, CDR2 FQNEAQ (reference sequence). CDR3 loop: CASSRDSFYGYTF. In nucleotides, the CDR3 is TGTGCCAGCAGCCGGGACAGCTTCTATGGCTACACCTTC. The full variable domain, its missing parts supplied by reference TRBV7-9 and TRBJ1-2, is DTGVSQNPRHKITKRGQNVTFRCDPISEHNRLYWYRQTLGQGPEFLTYFQNEAQLEKSRLLSDRFSAERPKGSFSTLEIQRTEQGDSAMYLCASSRDSFYGYTFGSGTRLTVV.

V usage is TRBV3-1 (or the pseudogene TRBV3-2) and J usage is TRBJ2-1; 10 bases line up with TRBD2. The CDR3 length is 16 residues. CDR1 is LGHDT and CDR2 is YNNKEL in the germline V gene (reference sequence). Trimming at V came to 4 bases and at J to 8 bases, leaving 11 bases not matched to a gene. This chain's CDR3 is CASSRRLAGAGHEQFF. CDR3 in DNA: TGTGCCAGCAGCCGCCGGCTAGCGGGAGCGGGGCATGAGCAGTTCTTC.

The chain has TRBV25-1 and TRBJ2-5; D perhaps matches TRBD1 (6 bases). Trimming took 2 bases from V and 2 from J, leaving 9 bases between them. The CDR3 has 14 residues. Germline CDR1 reads MGHDK; CDR2 reads SYGVNS. CDR3 coding DNA: TGTGCCAGCAGTGAAGCCGGGACACAAGAGACCCAGTACTTC. This translates into CASSEAGTQETQYF.

V gene TRBV28 combines with J gene TRBJ1-1; D is unresolved. Trimming took 2 bases from V and 7 from J, leaving 8 bases between them. Germline CDR1 reads MDHEN; CDR2 reads SYDVKM. The CDR3 sequence is 12 residues long. Written as DNA, the CDR3 is TGTGCCAGCAGTTTAAACAGTCTTGAAGCTTTCTTT. Its translation is CASSLNSLEAFF.

This clone was seen only once. The chain combines TRBV7-2 with TRBJ2-5; 11 bases line up with TRBD2. The germline V gene has CDR1 SGHTA and CDR2 FQGNSA. The junction had 1 base not matched to a gene; V was cut back by 1 base and J by 3 bases. The CDR3 extends over 15 amino acids. Here the CDR3 reads CASSLGLAGKETQYF. The DNA for the CDR3 is TGTGCCAGCAGCTTAGGACTAGCGGGAAAAGAGACCCAGTACTTC.